This T cell receptor (beta chain) originates from a study of early T cells in non-severe SARS-CoV-2 infection. Background on the study: Chains were unpaired, as sequencing was done on bulk RNA from unsorted whole blood.

Individual cDNA molecules received unique molecular identifiers during library preparation. TCRdb independently ran MiXCR on the 5' RACE reads; one entry per CDR3 protein. Of 88,000 or so distinct CDR3 sequences in the sample, about 15% were seen once. This receptor was identified in an adult who was a healthcare worker with PCR-confirmed SARS-CoV-2 infection or an uninfected control (not recorded which). The specimen was whole blood.

Here the CDR3 DNA reads TGTGCCAGCAGCCGACTAGCGGGAACTGGGGCCAACGTCCTGACTTTC. It encodes CASSRLAGTGANVLTF. The chain recombines TRBV5-5 with TRBJ2-6; 11 positions match TRBD2. CDR1 SGHKS and CDR2 YYEKEE come from the germline V gene (reference sequence). CDR3 length: 16 amino acids. V shed 4 bases and J 2 bases; nucleotides not matched to a gene: 2.